This T cell receptor (beta chain) derives from a study of radiotherapy plus CTLA-4 blockade in lung cancer. Produced via immunoSEQ multiplex PCR; TCRdb's table is partial and in-frame only. This sample has fewer than 100,000 clones; less than 90% occur once, and the top ten carry 0.82%. The sample in question was peripheral blood, obtained from a patient treated with radiotherapy plus ipilimumab. This TCR came from a human donor with non-small cell lung cancer who had stable disease on radiotherapy plus ipilimumab.

CDR3 bases: TGTGCCAGCATTTTCTCCGACAGGGGTCTGAACACTGAAGCTTTCTTT. It is translated as CASIFSDRGLNTEAFF. This sequence joins TRBV6-5 and TRBJ1-1; 8 positions agree with TRBD1. Germline V gene data show CDR1 as MNHEY and CDR2 as SVGAGI. The CDR3 contains 16 residues. V lost 7 bases, J lost 0 bases, and 10 bases stayed unmatched.